The 7 T cell receptor beta chains reported below all come from one sample, sequenced in a study of blood T cells in healthy people across ages (dated by TCRdb to the mid-2010s). Library preparation employed 5' RACE. TCRdb records Illumina HiSeq 2500 as the sequencer. A second PCR of roughly 6 to 12 cycles was run with a J-beta primer mix and a sample-barcoded 5' primer. In-frame beta chains were kept once TCRdb had trimmed the public reads at Q25 with fastp and called clones with MiXCR. Rows matching on CDR3 protein sequence are summarized as one entry with the most common DNA and genes. The table for this sample lists about 670,000 distinct CDR3 sequences; about 43% of them were counted only once. Jointly, the top ten make up 25% to 30% of the sample. The sequencing sample was made of blood. The source is an elderly man in good health.

As for this clonotype: This could be a read error, since a much larger clone is one nucleotide away. The CDR3, as DNA: TGTGCCAGCAGCTTATCGGCAGGGGACATCTACGAGCAGTACTTC. It encodes CASSLSAGDIYEQYF. The V and J genes are TRBV7-2 and TRBJ2-4, with D possibly being TRBD1 (6 bases). The tail of the sequence fits TRBJ2-7 better, so the J call may be wrong. This CDR3 has 15 amino acids. Germline values: CDR1 SGHTA, CDR2 FQGNSA.

The rearrangement joins TRBV10-3 to TRBJ1-6, with D uncertain. The CDR3 totals 15 residues. The germline gives CDR1 ENHRY, CDR2 SYGVKD. V lost 6 bases and J lost 0, with 9 bases in between. CDR3 DNA: TGTGCCATCAGCCCTGAAAGCTCCTATAATTCACCCCTCCACTTT. Encoded protein: CAISPESSYNSPLHF.

This chain connects TRBV3-1 to TRBJ1-5; tentative D call: TRBD1 (5 bases). The germline V gene has CDR1 LGHDT and CDR2 YNNKEL (reference sequence). Trimming pared 4 bases from V and 4 bases from J, leaving 17 bases between. The CDR3 consists of 16 residues. Here the CDR3 DNA reads TGTGCCAGCAGCCCCCAACTCCCAGGGTATAATCAGCCCCAGCATTTT. It specifies CASSPQLPGYNQPQHF. Drawing the rest from reference TRBV3-1 and TRBJ1-5, the complete variable domain is DTAVSQTPKYLVTQMGNDKSIKCEQNLGHDTMYWYKQDSKKFLKIMFSYNNKELIINETVPNRFSPKSPDKAHLNLHINSLELGDSAVYFCASSPQLPGYNQPQHFGDGTRLSIL.

The chain is built from TRBV7-9 and TRBJ2-5; D is ambiguous. The CDR3 consists of 11 residues. The germline gives CDR1 SEHNR, CDR2 FQNEAQ (reference sequence). The ends were cut back, 5 bases at V and 11 bases at J, with 12 bases in the middle. This CDR3 reads CASSPTAEQYF. The DNA for the CDR3 is TGTGCCAGCAGCCCGACTGCTGAGCAGTACTTC.

The gene calls are TRBV6-1 and TRBJ2-7; D gene ambiguous. Near its end, the DNA agrees better with TRBJ2-5, so the J call may be wrong. Germline V gives CDR1 MNHNS, CDR2 SASEGT. This CDR3 region has 14 residues. Written as DNA, the CDR3 is TGTGCCAGCGGTCGGATGGGGTCAGAGGAGACCCAGTACTTC. This codes for CASGRMGSEETQYF.

A few counts support this clonotype. V gene TRBV7-3 combines with J gene TRBJ2-7, with D perhaps TRBD1 (6 bases). Germline V gene sequence: CDR1 SGHTA, CDR2 FQGTGA. The CDR3 is 14 amino acids. V lost 5 bases to trimming and J lost 6 bases, with 17 bases between them. In nucleotides, the CDR3 is TGTGCCAGCAGCCATGATGGACAGACGGTCGAGCAGTACTTC. It specifies CASSHDGQTVEQYF.

The chain uses TRBV20-1 and TRBJ1-2; TRBD1 matches at 9 bases. Losses at the gene ends were 6 bases for V and 4 bases for J; bases not matched to a gene: 6. CDR3 size: 13 residues. CDR1 is DFQATT, CDR2 SNEGSKA, per germline (reference sequence). The CDR3 region is CSAKRQGGYGYTF. The CDR3 nucleotides read TGCAGTGCAAAACGACAGGGGGGCTATGGCTACACCTTC.